Presented here are 13 T cell receptor beta chains from one specimen sequenced in a study of T cells in Graves' hyperthyroidism and ophthalmopathy. Using RNA transcripts as the source, TCR beta CDR3 regions were amplified. When the TCR CDR3 underwent first-round RT-PCR, the HTBI primer set was used. TCRdb recomputed calls from the multiplex PCR reads with MiXCR, one row per CDR3 protein. The repertoire holds fewer than 500,000 distinct CDR3 sequences, with 14% to 15% as singletons. Sequencing was performed on blood. The receptors stem from a man aged 18 to 29 with Graves' ophthalmopathy.

Many counts were recorded for this clonotype. The chain carries TRBV11-2 and TRBJ1-5; the match to TRBD1 covers 9 bases. The CDR3 loop spans 15 amino acids. Germline trimming cut 3 bases from V and 6 bases from J; bases unmatched to any gene: 6. Germline CDR1 is SGHAT and CDR2 is FQNNGV. CDR3 sequence reads: CASSLGQGHAQPQHF. The CDR3 bases are TGTGCCAGCAGCTTGGGACAGGGTCACGCTCAGCCCCAGCATTTT.

The chain links TRBV20-1 to TRBJ1-5; 8 nucleotides agree with TRBD1. Germline assignment: CDR1 DFQATT and CDR2 SNEGSKA (reference sequence). Losses at the gene ends were 8 bases for V and 3 bases for J; bases not matched to a gene: 3. The CDR3 spans 12 residues. CDR3 protein: CSRTGPNQPQHF. The CDR3 DNA sequence: TGCAGTCGGACAGGGCCCAATCAGCCCCAGCATTTT.

The chain links TRBV7-9 to TRBJ2-1, with 11 positions matching TRBD2. This CDR3 comprises 16 residues. Germline CDR1 and CDR2: SEHNR and FQNEAQ (reference sequence). V gave up 1 base and J gave up 7 bases; unmatched junction bases: 6. Written as DNA, the CDR3 is TGTGCCAGCAGCTTAGGACTAGCGGGAAGTAGGAATGAGCAGTTCTTC. As protein: CASSLGLAGSRNEQFF. The variable domain in full, with the rest retrieved from reference TRBV7-9 and TRBJ2-1, is DTGVSQNPRHKITKRGQNVTFRCDPISEHNRLYWYRQTLGQGPEFLTYFQNEAQLEKSRLLSDRFSAERPKGSFSTLEIQRTEQGDSAMYLCASSLGLAGSRNEQFFGPGTRLTVL.

This clonotype was counted many times. The genes are TRBV12-3 or TRBV12-4 and TRBJ2-3; 9 bases are shared with TRBD2. CDR3 length: 16 residues. V lost 3 bases to trimming and J lost 2 bases; unmatched junction nucleotides: 6. Here the CDR3 reads CASSFDSGGFTDTQYF. The CDR3 DNA reads TGTGCCAGCAGTTTCGATAGCGGGGGTTTCACAGATACGCAGTATTTT.

This clonotype was detected ten times or more. CDR3 DNA: TGTGCCAGCAGCGCCCGTCTCCGGGACTACCCTTCCTACGAGCAGTACTTC. Protein sequence: CASSARLRDYPSYEQYF. The rearrangement uses TRBV11-2 and TRBJ2-7, with TRBD2 matching 7 bases. Germline trimming cut 5 bases from V and 1 base from J; bases unmatched to any gene: 14. The CDR3 contains 17 residues. Germline-derived CDR1 and CDR2 are SGHAT and FQNNGV.

This clonotype was picked up many times. The chain uses TRBV5-1 and TRBJ2-1; TRBD1 aligns across 9 bases. Germline V gives CDR1 SGHRS, CDR2 YFSETQ. V lost 0 bases, J lost 5 bases, and 6 bases stayed unmatched. The CDR3 covers 16 residues. CDR3: CASSLGRDRVDNEQFF. The CDR3 DNA reads as TGCGCCAGCAGCTTGGGCCGGGACAGGGTCGACAATGAGCAGTTCTTC.

CDR3 sequence: CASSPPGGFTGELFF. The CDR3 DNA reads as TGTGCCAGCTCACCACCGGGGGGTTTCACCGGGGAGCTGTTTTTT. This rearrangement joins TRBV18 to TRBJ2-2; TRBD2 is a possible D gene (6 bases). Germline assignment: CDR1 KGHSH and CDR2 LQKENI. The V end lost 0 bases, the J end lost 4 bases, and 9 bases lay between the germline ends. The CDR3 covers 15 residues.

V gene TRBV29-1 combines with J gene TRBJ2-6; 7 positions match TRBD1. CDR3 size: 17 residues. The V segment lost 4 bases and the J segment 0 bases; nucleotides outside the gene matches: 9. Germline V CDR1 and CDR2: SQVTM, ANQGSEA. The CDR3 protein is CSVAGGPDFSGANVLTF. The CDR3 coding sequence is TGCAGCGTTGCAGGGGGTCCGGATTTCTCTGGGGCCAACGTCCTGACTTTC.

This clonotype occurred many times. The CDR3 region has the DNA TGTGCCAGCAGTTACCAACGGACAGGGACCTACCAAGAGACCCAGTACTTC. It is translated as CASSYQRTGTYQETQYF. The rearrangement joins TRBV6-5 to TRBJ2-5; 8 bases are shared with TRBD1. J gave up 0 bases and V 2 bases, and 8 bases lay outside the gene matches. Per the germline V gene, CDR1 is MNHEY and CDR2 is SVGAGI. The CDR3 sequence is 17 residues long.

This clonotype was detected only once. The rearrangement links TRBV12-3 or TRBV12-4 to TRBJ2-5, with 12 bases matching TRBD2. Trimming at V came to 6 bases and at J to 4 bases, leaving 12 bases not matched to a gene. This CDR3 region has 17 residues. CDR3 sequence reads: CASSTSGRSGGGETQYF. The CDR3 DNA follows: TGTGCCAGCAGCACTAGCGGGAGGTCCGGGGGGGGAGAGACCCAGTACTTC.

This clonotype has a count of ten or more. V gene TRBV12-3 or TRBV12-4 combines with J gene TRBJ1-4, with 7 bases matching TRBD1. The V gene end was trimmed by 8 bases and the J gene end by 7 bases; junction bases not matched to a gene: 4. CDR3 size: 12 residues. The chain's CDR3 is CASGRGPEKLFF. CDR3 DNA: TGTGCCAGCGGTAGGGGGCCTGAAAAACTGTTTTTT.

With regard to this clonotype: The junction differs from germline at one of its ends, possibly a read error. The genes are TRBV6-4 and TRBJ2-7; TRBD2 aligns across 9 bases. Germline values: CDR1 MRHNA, CDR2 SNTAGT. The CDR3 has 15 amino acids. CDR3 residues: CVSSDRSREGLGQYF. DNA of the CDR3: TGTGTCAGCAGTGACCGGTCGCGGGAGGGCCTAGGGCAGTACTTC.

This clonotype showed up many times. This chain joins TRBV5-1 and TRBJ2-7, with a weak D call TRBD1 (5 bases). V lost 0 bases and J lost 0, with 13 bases in between. This CDR3 comprises 16 residues. CDR1 SGHRS and CDR2 YFSETQ come from the germline V gene. CDR3 loop: CASSLVVGRSSYEQYF. The DNA of the CDR3 is TGCGCCAGCAGCTTGGTTGTGGGGCGGAGCTCCTACGAGCAGTACTTC.